The 15 T cell receptor beta chains listed next were all sequenced from one sample in a study of blood T cell repertoires in COVID-19. TCRdb's copy holds only in-frame clones and misses some; the assay was immunoSEQ multiplex PCR. The repertoire holds approximately 160,000 clones, with roughly 80% as singletons. Sequencing used peripheral blood. Receptors originate from a man between 18 and 35 years old with active or convalescent COVID-19.

The genes are TRBV7-9 and TRBJ2-5; TRBD1 aligns across 7 bases. Trimming at V came to 11 bases and at J to 1 base, leaving 4 bases not matched to a gene. CDR3 length: 12 residues. Germline CDR1 SEHNR, CDR2 FQNEAQ (reference sequence). The CDR3 loop is CAVWDSQETQYF. The CDR3 DNA reads TGTGCCGTTTGGGACAGCCAAGAGACCCAGTACTTC. Complete variable domain (other parts from reference TRBV7-9 and TRBJ2-5): DTGVSQNPRHKITKRGQNVTFRCDPISEHNRLYWYRQTLGQGPEFLTYFQNEAQLEKSRLLSDRFSAERPKGSFSTLEIQRTEQGDSAMYLCAVWDSQETQYFGPGTRLLVL.

The chain recombines TRBV6-1 with TRBJ1-5; no firm D call. Trimming removed 3 bases at V and 3 bases at J, with 9 bases between. From germline, CDR1 is MNHNS and CDR2 SASEGT. The CDR3 consists of 14 residues. The CDR3 sequence is CASSDRETNQPQHF. The DNA of the CDR3 is TGTGCCAGCAGTGACCGGGAAACCAATCAGCCCCAGCATTTT.

The CDR3 reads CASSDSWAAGNSPLHF. The CDR3 DNA follows: TGTGCCAGCAGTGACTCCTGGGCAGCGGGTAATTCACCCCTCCACTTT. The chain couples TRBV6-4 to TRBJ1-6; D is ambiguous. CDR3 length: 16 residues. Trimming pared 0 bases from V and 6 bases from J, leaving 12 bases between. Germline V gene sequence: CDR1 MRHNA, CDR2 SNTAGT.

This clone was seen just once. The rearrangement links TRBV30 to TRBJ2-2; a possible D gene is TRBD2 (6 bases). CDR3 length equals 13 residues. The V gene's germline CDR1 is GTSNPN and CDR2 SVGIG (reference sequence). The germline V and J ends were trimmed by 7 bases and 1 base, with 10 bases remaining between them. CDR3 in amino acids: CALDYLNTGELFF. CDR3 bases: TGTGCCTTGGACTACTTGAACACCGGGGAGCTGTTTTTT.

This clone was seen once. Different DNA sequences within this sample yield the same CDR3. The chain links TRBV19 to TRBJ2-5; D not certain. This CDR3 is built from 13 residues. Germline lookup yields CDR1 LNHDA and CDR2 SQIVND (reference sequence). V lost 2 bases and J 1 base, leaving 5 bases between the germline ends. The CDR3 protein is CASSIQIQETQYF. The CDR3 region has the DNA TGTGCCAGTAGTATACAGATCCAAGAGACCCAGTACTTC.

The J gene is TRBJ2-7, the V gene TRBV28; 7 bases are shared with TRBD2. V trimming: 2 bases; J trimming: 0 bases; junction bases outside the gene matches: 4. The CDR3 length is 15 residues. Germline values: CDR1 MDHEN, CDR2 SYDVKM. CDR3 residues: CASSLAGLLSYEQYF. CDR3 bases: TGTGCCAGCAGTTTAGCGGGACTACTCTCCTACGAGCAGTACTTC.

The chain is built from TRBV7-6 and TRBJ1-4; TRBD1 might be the D (5 bases). Germline CDR1 and CDR2: SGHVS and FNYEAQ. Trimming removed 1 base at V and 2 bases at J, with 8 bases between. CDR3 length: 15 residues. The CDR3 DNA is TGTGCCAGCAGCTTAGTGACAGAGACTAATGAAAAACTGTTTTTT. Translated, it gives CASSLVTETNEKLFF.

V usage is TRBV11-3 and J usage is TRBJ2-1, with D perhaps TRBD1 (5 bases). CDR3 length equals 16 residues. V lost 4 bases, J lost 1 base, and 14 bases lay in between. The germline gives CDR1 SGHNT, CDR2 YENEEA. CDR3 sequence reads: CASSSPRTHSYNEQFF. Here the CDR3 DNA reads TGTGCCAGCAGCTCTCCAAGGACACATTCCTACAATGAGCAGTTCTTC.

CDR3 protein: CASSPTAYTNYGYTF. The CDR3 DNA sequence: TGTGCCAGCAGCCCCACAGCTTACACTAACTATGGCTACACCTTC. V is TRBV5-4 and J is TRBJ1-2; no clear D gene. CDR1 and CDR2 from the germline V gene are SGHNT and YYREEE (reference sequence). The CDR3 has 15 amino acids. The germline V and J ends were trimmed by 4 bases and 0 bases, with 13 bases remaining between them.

This chain uses TRBV6-6 with TRBJ1-4; D gene uncertain. Trimming took 5 bases from V and 7 from J, leaving 17 bases between them. Germline lookup yields CDR1 MNHNY and CDR2 SVGAGI (reference sequence). This CDR3 spans 15 amino acids. Here the CDR3 DNA reads TGTGCCAGCAGTCCTCAGGCCTTATGGTTTGAAAAACTGTTTTTT. Amino acids: CASSPQALWFEKLFF.

The chain combines TRBV9 with TRBJ1-4; 10 positions match TRBD1. Trimming at V came to 4 bases and at J to 8 bases, leaving 5 bases not matched to a gene. Germline assignment: CDR1 SGDLS and CDR2 YYNGEE. This CDR3 has 14 amino acids. The CDR3 DNA sequence: TGTGCCAGCAGCAAGACAGGGGGCTTGGAAAAACTGTTTTTT. This gives the protein CASSKTGGLEKLFF.

This clone has at least ten counts. The CDR3 DNA is TGTGCCAGCAGCACTTATACCGGGACAGGGGGCGCCGAGCAGTACTTC. As protein: CASSTYTGTGGAEQYF. The V call is TRBV11-2, the J call TRBJ2-7, with 12 bases matching TRBD1. Unmatched junction bases numbered 11, after V lost 5 bases and J lost 6 bases. From germline, CDR1 is SGHAT and CDR2 FQNNGV. The CDR3 has 16 amino acids.

V gene TRBV15 combines with J gene TRBJ2-7; 7 nucleotides agree with TRBD1. CDR1 and CDR2 (germline): LNHNV, YYDKDF (reference sequence). The length of the CDR3 is 14 residues. The V gene end was trimmed by 3 bases and the J gene end by 2 bases; junction bases not matched to a gene: 4. The CDR3 coding sequence is TGTGCCACCAGCAGGAGTACAGGGGCCTACGAGCAGTACTTC. It codes for CATSRSTGAYEQYF. Drawing the rest from reference TRBV15 and TRBJ2-7, the complete variable domain is DAMVIQNPRYQVTQFGKPVTLSCSQTLNHNVMYWYQQKSSQAPKLLFHYYDKDFNNEADTPDNFQSRRPNTSFCFLDIRSPGLGDTAMYLCATSRSTGAYEQYFGPGTRLTVT.

The chain combines TRBV3-1 (or the pseudogene TRBV3-2) with TRBJ1-5; tentative D call: TRBD1 (6 bases). Germline CDR1 reads LGHDT; CDR2 reads YNNKEL (reference sequence). Trimming shortened V by 4 bases and J by 3 bases, and 13 bases separated the two germline ends. The CDR3 length is 15 residues. The chain's CDR3 is CASSRRGGANQPQHF. The CDR3 region has the DNA TGTGCCAGCAGCCGAAGGGGGGGGGCCAATCAGCCCCAGCATTTT.

This chain uses TRBV4-3 with TRBJ1-2; D unclear. The V end was cut by 4 bases, the J end by 1 base, with 7 bases between. The CDR3 is 13 residues long. Germline CDR1 LGHNA, CDR2 YSLEER. This chain's CDR3 is CASSRLNNYGYTF. For the CDR3, the DNA is TGCGCCAGCAGCCGACTAAATAACTATGGCTACACCTTC.